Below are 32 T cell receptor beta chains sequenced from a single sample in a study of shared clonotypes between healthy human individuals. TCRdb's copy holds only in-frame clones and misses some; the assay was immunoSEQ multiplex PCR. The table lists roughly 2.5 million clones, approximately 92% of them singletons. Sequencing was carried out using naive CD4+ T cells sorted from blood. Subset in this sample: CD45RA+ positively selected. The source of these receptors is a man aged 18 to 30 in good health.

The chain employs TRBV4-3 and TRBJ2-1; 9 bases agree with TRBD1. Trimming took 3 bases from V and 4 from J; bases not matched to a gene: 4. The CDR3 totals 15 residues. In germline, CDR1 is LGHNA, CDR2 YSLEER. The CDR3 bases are TGCGCCAGCAGCCAGGGACAGGGTGGGTACAATGAGCAGTTCTTC. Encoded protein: CASSQGQGGYNEQFF.

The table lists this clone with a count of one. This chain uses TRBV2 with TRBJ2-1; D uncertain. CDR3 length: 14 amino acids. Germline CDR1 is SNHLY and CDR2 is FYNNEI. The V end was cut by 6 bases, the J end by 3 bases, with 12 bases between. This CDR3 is CASRGRPLYNEQFF. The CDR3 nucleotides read TGTGCCAGCAGGGGCCGGCCCCTCTACAATGAGCAGTTCTTC.

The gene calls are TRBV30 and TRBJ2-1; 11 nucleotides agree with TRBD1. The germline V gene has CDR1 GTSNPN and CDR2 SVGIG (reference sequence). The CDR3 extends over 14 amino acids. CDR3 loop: CAGTGTGGYNEQFF. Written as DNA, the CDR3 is TGTGCTGGGACCGGGACAGGGGGGTACAATGAGCAGTTCTTC.

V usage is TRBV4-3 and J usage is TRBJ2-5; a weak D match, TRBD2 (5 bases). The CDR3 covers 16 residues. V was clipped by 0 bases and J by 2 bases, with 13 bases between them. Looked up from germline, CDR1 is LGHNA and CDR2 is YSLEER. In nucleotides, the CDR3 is TGCGCCAGCAGCCAAGATCCCCTGGCGGGTCAAGAGACCCAGTACTTC. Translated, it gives CASSQDPLAGQETQYF.

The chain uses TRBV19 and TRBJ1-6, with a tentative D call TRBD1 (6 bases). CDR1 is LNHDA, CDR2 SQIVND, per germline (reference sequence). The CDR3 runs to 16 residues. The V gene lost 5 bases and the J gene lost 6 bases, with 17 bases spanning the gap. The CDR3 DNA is TGTGCCAGTAGTTCTACAGGGTATGGGAGTAATTCACCCCTCCACTTT. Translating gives CASSSTGYGSNSPLHF.

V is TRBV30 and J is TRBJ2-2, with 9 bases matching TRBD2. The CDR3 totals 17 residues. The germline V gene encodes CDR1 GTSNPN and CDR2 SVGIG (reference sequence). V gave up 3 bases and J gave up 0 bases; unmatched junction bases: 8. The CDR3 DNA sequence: TGTGCCTGGAGGGTGACTAGCGGACCCGCGAACACCGGGGAGCTGTTTTTT. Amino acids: CAWRVTSGPANTGELFF.

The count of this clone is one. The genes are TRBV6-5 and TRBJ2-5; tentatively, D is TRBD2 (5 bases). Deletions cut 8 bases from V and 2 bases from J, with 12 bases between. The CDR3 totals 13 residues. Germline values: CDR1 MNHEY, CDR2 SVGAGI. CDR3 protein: CASAPTGQETQYF. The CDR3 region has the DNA TGTGCCAGCGCTCCCACGGGGCAAGAGACCCAGTACTTC.

CDR3 bases: TGTGCCAGCTCACCACGGGAGGTGACAGGGGGCGCGGAAGGCTACACCTTC. This gives the protein CASSPREVTGGAEGYTF. This chain uses TRBV18 with TRBJ1-2; the match to TRBD1 covers 10 bases. Germline V gene lookup returns CDR1 KGHSH and CDR2 LQKENI. This CDR3 has 17 amino acids. Germline trimming cut 1 base from V and 8 bases from J; bases unmatched to any gene: 13.

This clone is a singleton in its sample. Here the CDR3 reads CSARGVHEQYF. As DNA, the CDR3 is TGCAGTGCTAGGGGAGTCCACGAGCAGTACTTC. The V and J genes are TRBV20-1 and TRBJ2-7; TRBD2 is a possible D gene (5 bases). This CDR3 has 11 residues. Germline CDR1 and CDR2: DFQATT and SNEGSKA (reference sequence). V dropped 3 bases and J dropped 5 bases, with 8 bases sitting between them.

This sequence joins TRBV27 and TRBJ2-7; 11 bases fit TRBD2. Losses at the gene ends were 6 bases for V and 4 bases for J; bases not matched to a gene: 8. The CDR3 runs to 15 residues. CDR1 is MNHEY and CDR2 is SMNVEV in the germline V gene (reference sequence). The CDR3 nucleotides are TGTGCCAGCAGACTTACTAGCGGGAGTTGGTACGAGCAGTACTTC. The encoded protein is CASRLTSGSWYEQYF.

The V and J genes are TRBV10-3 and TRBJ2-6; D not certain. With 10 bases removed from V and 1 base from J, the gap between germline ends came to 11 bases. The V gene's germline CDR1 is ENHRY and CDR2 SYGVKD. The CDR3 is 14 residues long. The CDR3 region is CATNDGSGANVLTF. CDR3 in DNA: TGTGCCACGAATGACGGTTCTGGGGCCAACGTCCTGACTTTC.

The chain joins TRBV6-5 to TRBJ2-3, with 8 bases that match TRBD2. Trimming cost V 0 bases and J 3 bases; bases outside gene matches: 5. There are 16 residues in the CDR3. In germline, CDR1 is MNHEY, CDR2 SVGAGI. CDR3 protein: CASSYSGLGVTDTQYF. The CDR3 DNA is TGTGCCAGCAGTTACTCGGGACTAGGGGTTACAGATACGCAGTATTTT.

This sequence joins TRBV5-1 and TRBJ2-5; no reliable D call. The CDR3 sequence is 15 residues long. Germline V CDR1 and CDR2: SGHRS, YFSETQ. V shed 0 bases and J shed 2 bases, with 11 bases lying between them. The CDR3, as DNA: TGCGCCAGCAGCTTGGCCGGTAGGCAGCAAGAGACCCAGTACTTC. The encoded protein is CASSLAGRQQETQYF.

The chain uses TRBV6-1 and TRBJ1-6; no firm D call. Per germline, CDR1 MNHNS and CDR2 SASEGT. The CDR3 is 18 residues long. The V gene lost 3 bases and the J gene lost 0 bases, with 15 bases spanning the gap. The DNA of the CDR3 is TGTGCCAGCAGTGATTCCCGTATACTGAGCTCCTATAATTCACCCCTCCACTTT. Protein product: CASSDSRILSSYNSPLHF.

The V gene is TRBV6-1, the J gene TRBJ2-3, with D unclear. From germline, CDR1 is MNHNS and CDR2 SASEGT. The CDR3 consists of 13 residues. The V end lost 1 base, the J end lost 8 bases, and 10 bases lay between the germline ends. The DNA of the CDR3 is TGTGCCAGCAGTGAAGTGCCCCAAGGTACGCAGTATTTT. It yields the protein CASSEVPQGTQYF.

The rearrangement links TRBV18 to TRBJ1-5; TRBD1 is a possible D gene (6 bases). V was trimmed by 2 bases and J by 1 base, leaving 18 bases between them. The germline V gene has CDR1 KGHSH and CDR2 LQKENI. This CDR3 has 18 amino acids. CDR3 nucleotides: TGTGCCAGCTCACCAGCCTGGGGGGGGCTTCAAAGCAATCAGCCCCAGCATTTT. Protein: CASSPAWGGLQSNQPQHF.

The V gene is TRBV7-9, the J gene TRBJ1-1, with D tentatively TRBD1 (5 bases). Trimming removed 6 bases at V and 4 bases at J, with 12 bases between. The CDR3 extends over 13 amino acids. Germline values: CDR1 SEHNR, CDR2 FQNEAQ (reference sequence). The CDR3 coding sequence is TGTGCCAGCAGTCCAACCCAGGGCACTGAAGCTTTCTTT. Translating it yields CASSPTQGTEAFF.

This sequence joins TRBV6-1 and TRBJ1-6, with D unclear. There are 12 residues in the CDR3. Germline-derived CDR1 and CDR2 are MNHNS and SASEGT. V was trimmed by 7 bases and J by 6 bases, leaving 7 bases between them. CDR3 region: CASNWVNSPLHF. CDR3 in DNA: TGTGCCAGCAATTGGGTTAATTCACCCCTCCACTTT.

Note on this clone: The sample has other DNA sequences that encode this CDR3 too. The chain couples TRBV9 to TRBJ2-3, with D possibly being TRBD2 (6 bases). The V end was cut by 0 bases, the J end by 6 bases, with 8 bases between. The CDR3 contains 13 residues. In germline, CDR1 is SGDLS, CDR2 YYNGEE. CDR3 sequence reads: CASSVEGTDTQYF. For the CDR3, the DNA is TGTGCCAGCAGCGTAGAGGGGACTGATACGCAGTATTTT.

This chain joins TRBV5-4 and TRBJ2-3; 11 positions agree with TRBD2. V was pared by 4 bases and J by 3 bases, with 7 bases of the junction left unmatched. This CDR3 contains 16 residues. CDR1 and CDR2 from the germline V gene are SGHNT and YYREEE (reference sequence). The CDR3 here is CASSITSGGRTDTQYF. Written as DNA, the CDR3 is TGTGCCAGCAGCATCACTAGCGGGGGTAGGACAGATACGCAGTATTTT. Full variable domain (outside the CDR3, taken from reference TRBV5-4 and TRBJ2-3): ETGVTQSPTHLIKTRGQQVTLRCSSQSGHNTVSWYQQALGQGPQFIFQYYREEENGRGNFPPRFSGLQFPNYSSELNVNALELDDSALYLCASSITSGGRTDTQYFGPGTRLTVL.

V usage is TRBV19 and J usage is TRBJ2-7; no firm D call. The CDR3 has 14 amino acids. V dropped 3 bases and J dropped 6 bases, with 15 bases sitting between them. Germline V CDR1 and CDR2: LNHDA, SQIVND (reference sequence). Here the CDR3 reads CASSIEVGKGEQYF. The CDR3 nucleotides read TGTGCCAGTAGTATCGAGGTGGGTAAAGGCGAGCAGTACTTC.

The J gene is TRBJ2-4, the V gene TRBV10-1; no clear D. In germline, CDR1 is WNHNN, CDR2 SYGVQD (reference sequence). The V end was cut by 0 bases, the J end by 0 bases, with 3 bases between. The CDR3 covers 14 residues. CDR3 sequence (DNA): TGCGCCAGCAGTGAGTCAGGAGCCAAAAACATTCAGTACTTC. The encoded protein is CASSESGAKNIQYF.

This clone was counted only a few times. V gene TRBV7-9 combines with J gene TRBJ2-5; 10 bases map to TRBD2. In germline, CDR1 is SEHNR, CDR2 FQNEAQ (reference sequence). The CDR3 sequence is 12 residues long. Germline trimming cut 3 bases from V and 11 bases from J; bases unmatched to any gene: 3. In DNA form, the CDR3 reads TGTGCCAGCAGCTTCGAGCGGGAGGGGCAGTACTTC. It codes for CASSFEREGQYF.

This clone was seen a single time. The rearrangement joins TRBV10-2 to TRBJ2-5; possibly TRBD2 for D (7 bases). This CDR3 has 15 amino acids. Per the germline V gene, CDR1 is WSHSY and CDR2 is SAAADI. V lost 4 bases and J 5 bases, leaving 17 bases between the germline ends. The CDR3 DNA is TGCGCCAGCAGTGCAGGACTAGGGGGGCTGGAGACCCAGTACTTC. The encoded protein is CASSAGLGGLETQYF.

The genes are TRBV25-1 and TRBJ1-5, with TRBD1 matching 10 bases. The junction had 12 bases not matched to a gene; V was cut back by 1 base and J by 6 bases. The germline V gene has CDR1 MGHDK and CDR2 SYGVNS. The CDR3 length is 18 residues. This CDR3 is CASSEFRDRGVVSQPQHF. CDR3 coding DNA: TGTGCCAGCAGTGAATTTCGGGACAGGGGTGTCGTAAGTCAGCCCCAGCATTTT.

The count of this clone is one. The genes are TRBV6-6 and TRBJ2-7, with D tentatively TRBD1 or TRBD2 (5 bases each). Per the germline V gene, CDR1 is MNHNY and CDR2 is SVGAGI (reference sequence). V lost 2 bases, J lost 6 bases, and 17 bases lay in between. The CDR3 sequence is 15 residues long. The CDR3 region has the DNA TGTGCCAGCAGTTACCCGGGGACGGCTGCGGGCGAGCAGTACTTC. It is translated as CASSYPGTAAGEQYF.

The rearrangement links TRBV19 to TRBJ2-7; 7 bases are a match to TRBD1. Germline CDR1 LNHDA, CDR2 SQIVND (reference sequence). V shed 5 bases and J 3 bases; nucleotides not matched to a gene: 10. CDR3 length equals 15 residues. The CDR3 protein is CASSPGTEMYYEQYF. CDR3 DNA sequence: TGTGCCAGTAGTCCCGGGACAGAGATGTACTACGAGCAGTACTTC. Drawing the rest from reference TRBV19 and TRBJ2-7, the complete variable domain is DGGITQSPKYLFRKEGQNVTLSCEQNLNHDAMYWYRQDPGQGLRLIYYSQIVNDFQKGDIAEGYSVSREKKESFPLTVTSAQKNPTAFYLCASSPGTEMYYEQYFGPGTRLTVT.

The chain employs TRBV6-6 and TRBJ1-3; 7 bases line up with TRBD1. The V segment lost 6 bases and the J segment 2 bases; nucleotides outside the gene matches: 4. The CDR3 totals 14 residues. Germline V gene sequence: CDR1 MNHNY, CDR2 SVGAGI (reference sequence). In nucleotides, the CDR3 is TGTGCCAGCAGACAGGGGACCACTGGAAACACCATATATTTT. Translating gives CASRQGTTGNTIYF.

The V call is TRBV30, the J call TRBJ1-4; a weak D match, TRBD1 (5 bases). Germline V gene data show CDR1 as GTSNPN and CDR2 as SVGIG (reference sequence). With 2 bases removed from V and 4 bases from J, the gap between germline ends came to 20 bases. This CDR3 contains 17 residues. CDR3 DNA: TGTGCCTGGAGTACAACCCGACAGACCCGGAATAATGAAAAACTGTTTTTT. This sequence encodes CAWSTTRQTRNNEKLFF.

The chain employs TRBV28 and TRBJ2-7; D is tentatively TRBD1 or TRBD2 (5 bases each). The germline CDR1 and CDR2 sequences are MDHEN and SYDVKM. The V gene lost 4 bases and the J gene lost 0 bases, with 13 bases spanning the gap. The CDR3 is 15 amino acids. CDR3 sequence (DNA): TGTGCCAGCAGTTCCCCGGGACGGAGCTCCTACGAGCAGTACTTC. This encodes CASSSPGRSSYEQYF.

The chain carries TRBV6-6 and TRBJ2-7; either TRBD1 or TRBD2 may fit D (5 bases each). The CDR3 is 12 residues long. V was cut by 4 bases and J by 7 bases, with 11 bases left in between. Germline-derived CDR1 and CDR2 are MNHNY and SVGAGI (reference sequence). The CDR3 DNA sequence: TGTGCCAGCAGTTCCGTCGGGGCTGAGCAGTACTTC. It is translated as CASSSVGAEQYF.

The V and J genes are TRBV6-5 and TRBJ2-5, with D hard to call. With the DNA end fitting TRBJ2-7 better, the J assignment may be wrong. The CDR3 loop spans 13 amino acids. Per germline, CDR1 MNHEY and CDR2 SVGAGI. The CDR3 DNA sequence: TGTGCCAGCAGCCCTGGACCCCGCTACGAGCAGTACTTC. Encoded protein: CASSPGPRYEQYF.